The source of this TCR beta chain is a study of tumor and adjacent non-tumor tissue in lung cancer. Whole-study context: Each sample yielded approximately 4.2 million productive TCRbeta reads on average. Regarding the study as a whole: Tumor tissue had significantly higher TCR diversity than normal lung.

No cell sorting was done before RNA was extracted from the tissue. A modified ARM-PCR protocol with three rounds of nested PCR amplified TCRbeta. Each CDR3 protein is one row after TCRdb ran MiXCR on the multiplex PCR reads. The sample has more than 85,000 distinct CDR3 sequences, around three fifths seen once. As concerns this clonotype: Its antigen is not known.

V lost 3 bases to trimming and J lost 6 bases, with 18 bases between them. The CDR3 sequence is 15 residues long. Germline CDR1 reads SEHNR; CDR2 reads FQNEAQ (reference sequence). The rearrangement uses TRBV7-9 and TRBJ2-7; D perhaps matches TRBD2 (8 bases). This receptor was obtained from a man between 65 and 80 years old with non-small cell lung cancer. The source material was lung tumor tissue. The CDR3 nucleotides read TGTGCCAGCAGCTTTCTTGCGGGAGGACAGGTCGAGCAGTACTTC. It yields the protein CASSFLAGGQVEQYF.